This is a list of T cell receptor beta chains from one sample in a study of T cells in Graves' hyperthyroidism and ophthalmopathy. TCRdb passed the multiplex PCR reads through MiXCR, listing each CDR3 protein once. The sample gives just over 550,000 distinct CDR3 sequences, roughly 50% of which show up once; about 7.8% is in the top ten. What was sequenced was peripheral blood or thyroid tissue (not recorded which). These receptors were taken from a young woman with Graves' hyperthyroidism. Both conserved end residues are part of each CDR3. The D gene is left open where the match is weak. Clone size is shown for a subset of rows, as once, few, many or a class of expanded clone.

size: many
J: TRBJ2-5
D: TRBD2
V: TRBV9
CDR3: CASSVGTSGRETQYF
DNA: TGTGCCAGCAGCGTAGGGACTAGCGGGAGGGAGACCCAGTACTTC

size: few
J: TRBJ2-7
D: .
V: TRBV29-1
CDR3: CSVVEGMGEQYF
DNA: TGCAGCGTTGTAGAGGGGATGGGCGAGCAGTACTTC

size: .
J: TRBJ2-7
D: .
V: TRBV10-3
CDR3: CAISESGRGSDEQYF
DNA: TGTGCCATCAGTGAGTCGGGTCGCGGTTCGGACGAGCAGTACTTC

size: many
J: TRBJ2-7
D: .
V: TRBV7-9
CDR3: CASSSQTYEQYF
DNA: TGTGCCAGCAGCTCGCAGACCTACGAGCAGTACTTC

size: .
J: TRBJ2-7
D: TRBD2
V: TRBV10-3
CDR3: CASGASGRELYEQYF
DNA: TGTGCCAGCGGAGCTAGCGGGAGGGAATTATACGAGCAGTACTTC

size: .
J: TRBJ1-2
D: .
V: TRBV20-1
CDR3: CSARRAGVPYGYTF
DNA: TGCAGTGCTAGAAGGGCAGGGGTTCCATATGGCTACACCTTC

size: .
J: TRBJ2-7
D: .
V: TRBV7-2
CDR3: CASSQRSEQYF
DNA: TGTGCCAGCAGCCAAAGAAGCGAGCAGTACTTC

size: many
J: TRBJ2-2
D: .
V: TRBV25-1
CDR3: CANTSGGTGELFF
DNA: TGTGCCAACACTTCCGGCGGCACCGGGGAGCTGTTTTTT

size: many
J: TRBJ1-3
D: .
V: TRBV10-2
CDR3: CASSVQAGNTIYF
DNA: TGCGCCAGCAGTGTACAGGCGGGAAACACCATATATTTT

size: .
J: TRBJ2-5
D: TRBD1
V: TRBV7-2
CDR3: CASSYRDRGGTQYF
DNA: TGTGCCAGCAGCTACCGGGACAGGGGTGGGACCCAGTACTTC

size: many
J: TRBJ2-2
D: .
V: TRBV7-2
CDR3: CASSPSRTNTGELFF
DNA: TGTGCCAGCAGCCCCAGCAGGACGAACACCGGGGAGCTGTTTTTT

size: .
J: TRBJ2-2
D: TRBD2
V: TRBV5-4
CDR3: CASSLGGSGMFF
DNA: TGTGCCAGCAGCTTGGGAGGTAGCGGGATGTTTTTT

size: .
J: TRBJ1-2
D: .
V: TRBV25-1
CDR3: CASSELREYGYTF
DNA: TGTGCCAGCAGTGAATTGAGGGAATATGGCTACACCTTC

size: .
J: TRBJ2-7
D: TRBD1
V: TRBV2
CDR3: CASSYPGQGAYEQYF
DNA: TGTGCCAGCAGTTATCCGGGACAGGGGGCGTACGAGCAGTACTTC

size: .
J: TRBJ2-7
D: .
V: TRBV21-1
CDR3: CASSILADPPYEQYF
DNA: TGTGCCAGCAGCATACTAGCGGATCCCCCCTACGAGCAGTACTTC

size: .
J: TRBJ1-2
D: .
V: TRBV29-1
CDR3: CSVSSLRHGYTF
DNA: TGCAGCGTTTCTAGCCTTCGCCATGGCTACACCTTC

size: .
J: TRBJ1-2
D: .
V: TRBV19
CDR3: CASSISEISNYGYTF
DNA: TGTGCCAGTAGTATTTCAGAGATATCAAACTATGGCTACACCTTC

size: .
J: TRBJ2-7
D: .
V: TRBV10-3
CDR3: CAISEVPNNEQYF
DNA: TGTGCCATCAGTGAGGTCCCGAACAATGAGCAGTACTTC

size: .
J: TRBJ1-2
D: TRBD1
V: TRBV25-1
CDR3: CARRLQGNYGYTF
DNA: TGTGCCCGCCGTCTACAGGGGAACTATGGCTACACCTTC

size: .
J: TRBJ1-2
D: .
V: TRBV14
CDR3: CASSQGRTGGGSTF
DNA: TGTGCCAGCAGCCAAGGGAGGACGGGTGGCGGCTCCACCTTC

size: .
J: TRBJ1-1
D: .
V: TRBV25-1
CDR3: CASSYQVNTEAFF
DNA: TGTGCCAGCAGTTACCAGGTTAACACTGAAGCTTTCTTT

size: few
J: TRBJ1-1
D: TRBD1
V: TRBV7-2
CDR3: CASSIQDRVEAFF
DNA: TGTGCCAGCAGCATTCAAGACAGGGTCGAAGCTTTCTTT

size: once
J: TRBJ1-2
D: TRBD1
V: TRBV29-1
CDR3: CSVTGTGVYGYTF
DNA: TGCAGCGTCACAGGGACAGGGGTGTATGGCTACACCTTC

size: few
J: TRBJ1-1
D: .
V: TRBV11-1
CDR3: CASRRAVTGTNTEAFF
DNA: TGTGCCAGCAGACGTGCTGTTACAGGAACGAACACTGAAGCTTTCTTT